This T cell receptor beta chain was sequenced in a study of persistence of HIV-infected CD4 T cells. In the study overall: Multiple blood draws of up to about 180 mL, except a couple of donors with single leukapheresis. Points from the study as a whole: TCRbeta richness was lower in CMV- and Gag-responding cells than in anti-CD3/anti-CD28-responding cells.

The stimulus was lysate of CMV-infected fibroblasts, around 10 ug/mL. CD40L/CD69 double-negative CD45RO-high memory CD4+ T cells were collected. A roughly 18-hour stimulation of CD8-depleted PBMCs used anti-CD28/CD49d costimulation, CD40-blocking antibody and enfuvirtide. As to this clone: Its antigen is still unknown.

Trimming cost V 0 bases and J 0 bases, with 15 bases left between them. The CDR3 extends over 17 amino acids. Germline V gives CDR1 SEHNR, CDR2 FQNEAQ (reference sequence). The immunoSEQ assay was version 4, run in survey mode. Genomic DNA was diluted to around 10 ng/uL, up to roughly 1 ug per sample. This table comes from immunoSEQ multiplex PCR, and its TCRdb copy is limited to in-frame clones, with some not included. The sample includes under 60,000 clones, around 75% of them seen just once. The chain combines TRBV7-9 with TRBJ2-7; tentative D call: TRBD2 (6 bases). Sequencing used CD4+ T cells sorted from PBMCs after approximately 19-hour stimulation, obtained from a patient who received antiretroviral therapy. This TCR was sampled from an adult man with HIV who was CMV-seropositive. DNA of the CDR3: TGTGCCAGCAGCTTAGCGCGCGGGGTCCCTAGCTCCTACGAGCAGTACTTC. Its translation is CASSLARGVPSSYEQYF.